This entry lists 21 T cell receptor beta chains sequenced from one sample in a study of T-cell memory formation after mild COVID-19. TCRdb re-analysed the 5' RACE reads in MiXCR, keeping a single row per CDR3 protein. The sample includes roughly 160,000 distinct CDR3 sequences, around a tenth seen only once; the top ten take approximately 3.8%. Sequenced input: PBMCs or a T cell subset sorted from them (not recorded which). Every receptor here comes from a young man who had mild COVID-19 (a few samples of this study predate the infection). Cell type and time point are not known.

This clonotype was counted many times. The chain joins TRBV5-1 to TRBJ2-7; D unresolved. The CDR3 covers 14 residues. Between the trimmed V and J ends, which lost 7 bases and 6 bases, there was a span of 20 bases. CDR1 SGHRS and CDR2 YFSETQ come from the germline V gene. This CDR3 reads CASAVSPSRVEQYF. In DNA form, the CDR3 reads TGCGCCAGCGCCGTCTCACCTTCCCGCGTCGAGCAGTACTTC.

About this clonotype itself: A much larger clone differs from this one at a single base, so this may be a read error. V usage is TRBV5-6 and J usage is TRBJ2-5, with D uncertain. The length of the CDR3 is 14 residues. CDR1 SGHDT and CDR2 YYEEEE come from the germline V gene. V lost 0 bases to trimming and J lost 1 base, with 7 bases between them. The CDR3 sequence is CASSLGHSQETQYF. The CDR3 DNA reads TGTGCCAGCAGCTTGGGGCACAGCCAAGAGACCCAGTACTTC.

In this sample, this clonotype turned up a few times. This chain uses TRBV30 with TRBJ1-1, with D tentatively TRBD1 (6 bases). This CDR3 is built from 13 residues. The V gene lost 3 bases and the J gene lost 2 bases, with 10 bases spanning the gap. Per the germline V gene, CDR1 is GTSNPN and CDR2 is SVGIG (reference sequence). In DNA form, the CDR3 reads TGTGCCTGGAGAGGGGGTTCCAACACTGAAGCTTTCTTT. Protein product: CAWRGGSNTEAFF.

This clonotype was counted a few times. The rearrangement links TRBV4-2 to TRBJ1-5; D might be TRBD1 (6 bases). The germline gives CDR1 LGHNA, CDR2 YNFKEQ. The germline V and J ends were trimmed by 3 bases and 5 bases, with 14 bases remaining between them. This CDR3 contains 15 residues. The CDR3 here is CASSHGGDQYQPQHF. CDR3 nucleotides: TGTGCCAGCAGCCATGGGGGCGACCAGTATCAGCCCCAGCATTTT.

This clonotype was seen a handful of times. The CDR3 reads CASSPGQGVGWPQHF. The CDR3 nucleotides are TGTGCCAGCAGCCCGGGACAGGGTGTGGGGTGGCCCCAGCATTTT. The chain links TRBV7-2 to TRBJ1-5; 9 bases agree with TRBD1. The V and J ends lost 5 bases and 9 bases, in that order; junction bases with no gene match: 11. CDR3 length: 15 amino acids. Germline-derived CDR1 and CDR2 are SGHTA and FQGNSA.

This clonotype was counted between two and nine times. The CDR3 DNA reads TGTGCCAGCAGCGTAGGGGGACTAAGCACCGGGGAGCTGTTTTTT. The encoded protein is CASSVGGLSTGELFF. This chain joins TRBV9 and TRBJ2-2; 7 bases agree with TRBD2. The CDR3 spans 15 residues. Germline V lookup: CDR1 SGDLS, CDR2 YYNGEE. Unmatched junction bases numbered 3, after V lost 0 bases and J lost 4 bases. The full variable domain, its missing parts supplied by reference TRBV9 and TRBJ2-2, is DSGVTQTPKHLITATGQRVTLRCSPRSGDLSVYWYQQSLDQGLQFLIQYYNGEERAKGNILERFSAQQFPDLHSELNLSSLELGDSALYFCASSVGGLSTGELFFGEGSRLTVL.

This clonotype was recorded a few times. V is TRBV12-3 or TRBV12-4 and J is TRBJ2-5, with D uncertain. The CDR3 extends over 12 amino acids. V was cut by 4 bases and J by 3 bases, with 6 bases left in between. CDR3 protein: CASSSLKETQYF. In DNA, the CDR3 is TGTGCCAGCAGTTCCCTTAAAGAGACCCAGTACTTC.

This clonotype was detected ten times or more. The gene calls are TRBV7-9 and TRBJ1-4, with D unresolved. V lost 0 bases to trimming and J lost 0 bases, with 2 bases between them. Germline CDR1 and CDR2: SEHNR and FQNEAQ (reference sequence). CDR3 length: 14 amino acids. CDR3 sequence: CASSLAATNEKLFF. CDR3 nucleotides: TGTGCCAGCAGCTTAGCTGCAACTAATGAAAAACTGTTTTTT.

As regards this clonotype: Being one base from a much bigger clone, this may be a read error. The chain recombines TRBV7-9 with TRBJ2-7; D unresolved. The CDR3 has 13 residues. Trimming shortened V by 5 bases and J by 4 bases, and 12 bases separated the two germline ends. The germline V gene has CDR1 SEHNR and CDR2 FQNEAQ (reference sequence). The CDR3 loop is CASSLMAAYEQYV. The CDR3 bases are TGTGCCAGCAGCCTAATGGCAGCTTACGAGCAGTACGTC.

This clonotype was recorded a few times. V and J are TRBV20-1 and TRBJ1-5; possibly TRBD1 for D (5 bases). The germline gives CDR1 DFQATT, CDR2 SNEGSKA (reference sequence). Trimming took off 5 bases at V and 7 bases at J, with 12 bases between the two ends. The CDR3 extends over 12 amino acids. The CDR3 sequence is CSARGGGQPQHF. CDR3 DNA: TGCAGTGCTCGGGGGGGAGGACAGCCCCAGCATTTT.

This clonotype was counted at least ten times. The chain links TRBV4-1 to TRBJ1-4, with 9 bases fitting TRBD1. CDR1 MGHRA and CDR2 YSYEKL come from the germline V gene. The CDR3 length is 16 residues. With V trimmed by 4 bases and J by 2 bases, 5 bases remained unmatched. The CDR3 is CASSRGQGPTNEKLFF. For the CDR3, the DNA is TGCGCCAGCAGCCGCGGACAGGGGCCCACTAATGAAAAACTGTTTTTT.

The sample holds one count of this clonotype. The V call is TRBV6-5, the J call TRBJ1-4, with 7 bases lining up with TRBD1. The CDR3 extends over 15 amino acids. Germline V lookup: CDR1 MNHEY, CDR2 SVGAGI. V gave up 7 bases and J gave up 10 bases; unmatched junction bases: 15. CDR3 nucleotides: TGTGCCAGCAAAAACAGGGGAAACGGGCTTGGAAAACTGTTTTTT. It yields the protein CASKNRGNGLGKLFF.

The rearrangement links TRBV12-3 or TRBV12-4 to TRBJ2-1, with no clear D. Between the trimmed V and J ends, which lost 6 bases and 8 bases, there was a span of 17 bases. The CDR3 extends over 14 amino acids. In nucleotides, the CDR3 is TGTGCCAGCAGACAGATTCCCGGTGTTGATGAGCAGTTCTTC. Translation gives CASRQIPGVDEQFF.

This clonotype has just a few counts. This chain links TRBV5-1 with TRBJ2-2, with 9 nucleotides matching TRBD1. The CDR3 has 17 amino acids. The ends lost 4 bases at V and 1 base at J; junction bases unmatched: 8. Germline CDR1 and CDR2: SGHRS and YFSETQ. The chain's CDR3 is CASSQRRQGVNTGELFF. CDR3 sequence (DNA): TGCGCCAGCAGCCAGCGGCGACAGGGGGTGAACACCGGGGAGCTGTTTTTT.

V gene TRBV7-3 combines with J gene TRBJ2-5, with D perhaps assigned TRBD1 or TRBD2 (5 bases each). Deletions cut 0 bases from V and 4 bases from J, with 12 bases between. This CDR3 has 15 residues. Germline loops: CDR1 SGHTA, CDR2 FQGTGA. Here the CDR3 DNA reads TGTGCCAGCAGCTTAACTCCGGGACCTTTAGAGACCCAGTACTTC. As protein: CASSLTPGPLETQYF.

The rearrangement joins TRBV6-4 to TRBJ2-1; D may be TRBD1 (6 bases). The length of the CDR3 is 13 residues. Trimming removed 4 bases from V and 5 bases from J, with 9 bases in between. Germline lookup yields CDR1 MRHNA and CDR2 SNTAGT. The CDR3 loop is CASSADSHNEQFF. The DNA for the CDR3 is TGTGCCAGCAGTGCGGACAGCCACAATGAGCAGTTCTTC.

The CDR3 region has the DNA TGTGCCAGCAGCCCTAGGGGGGGGGTGGAGACCCAGTACTTC. The encoded protein is CASSPRGGVETQYF. The genes are TRBV9 and TRBJ2-5, with D maybe TRBD2 (7 bases). The V gene's germline CDR1 is SGDLS and CDR2 YYNGEE. The CDR3 loop spans 14 amino acids. The V end lost 4 bases, the J end lost 5 bases, and 15 bases lay between the germline ends.

V gene TRBV11-2 combines with J gene TRBJ1-3; unclear D gene. There are 15 residues in the CDR3. Between the trimmed V and J ends, which lost 1 base and 0 bases, there was a span of 7 bases. The germline V gene encodes CDR1 SGHAT and CDR2 FQNNGV. CDR3 sequence reads: CASSLVLFSGNTIYF. CDR3 DNA: TGTGCCAGCAGCTTAGTTCTTTTCTCTGGAAACACCATATATTTT.

The rearrangement uses TRBV12-3 or TRBV12-4 and TRBJ1-1, with TRBD1 as a possible D gene (6 bases). The CDR3 is 15 amino acids. Trimming took 4 bases from V and 3 from J, leaving 15 bases between them. CDR3 bases: TGTGCCAGCAGTTCATCAGGGGTGGGGGACACTGAAGCTTTCTTT. This translates into CASSSSGVGDTEAFF.

This clonotype occurred a few times. This chain joins TRBV6-1 and TRBJ1-1, with 11 bases that match TRBD1. The CDR3 consists of 15 residues. The germline CDR1 and CDR2 sequences are MNHNS and SASEGT. V lost 7 bases, J lost 1 base, and 5 bases stayed unmatched. Written as DNA, the CDR3 is TGTGCCAGCACAAGGACAGGGGGCACGAACACTGAAGCTTTCTTT. Translating it yields CASTRTGGTNTEAFF.

This chain links TRBV7-6 with TRBJ2-7; weak D call: TRBD1 (5 bases). Trimming removed 0 bases from V and 6 bases from J, with 9 bases in between. Per germline, CDR1 SGHVS and CDR2 FNYEAQ. The CDR3 totals 13 residues. Here the CDR3 reads CASSLAPGAEQYV. Here the CDR3 DNA reads TGTGCCAGCAGCTTAGCCCCTGGGGCCGAGCAGTACGTC.